This TCR beta chain was sequenced during a study of human T cells and chemical hapten exposure. Points from the study as a whole: DPC sensitization did not alter TCRs above 1 in 1000 frequency. Counts of TCRs expanded at PT1 correlated positively with patch test score.

At least ten counts were recorded for this clonotype. No antigen is known for it. During construction of the library, unique molecular identifiers were attached to individual cDNA molecules for quantitative, reproducible TCR counting. TCRdb re-called the RACE reads through MiXCR, storing one row per CDR3 protein. The sample yields over 45,000 distinct CDR3 sequences, over 7.5% seen once. The junction had 8 bases not matched to a gene; V was cut back by 5 bases and J by 5 bases. This CDR3 comprises 14 residues. CDR1 and CDR2 (germline): DFQATT, SNEGSKA (reference sequence). Time point noted: patch test 1, 2 weeks after DPC sensitization. Indicated treatment: therapeutic diphenylcyclopropenone sensitization with weekly scalp DPC. Total RNA was isolated from whole blood that had not been fractionated.

The receptor was isolated from a woman between 40 and 50 years old with alopecia areata. Some clones in this sample may be carry-over from other donors' samples. The material was whole blood, obtained in connection with sensitization to the hapten diphenylcyclopropenone (DPC). This rearrangement joins TRBV20-1 to TRBJ2-5; 10 nucleotides agree with TRBD1. The CDR3 nucleotides are TGCAGTGCTGGGAGGACAGGGGGGCAGGAGACCCAGTACTTC. Its translation is CSAGRTGGQETQYF.